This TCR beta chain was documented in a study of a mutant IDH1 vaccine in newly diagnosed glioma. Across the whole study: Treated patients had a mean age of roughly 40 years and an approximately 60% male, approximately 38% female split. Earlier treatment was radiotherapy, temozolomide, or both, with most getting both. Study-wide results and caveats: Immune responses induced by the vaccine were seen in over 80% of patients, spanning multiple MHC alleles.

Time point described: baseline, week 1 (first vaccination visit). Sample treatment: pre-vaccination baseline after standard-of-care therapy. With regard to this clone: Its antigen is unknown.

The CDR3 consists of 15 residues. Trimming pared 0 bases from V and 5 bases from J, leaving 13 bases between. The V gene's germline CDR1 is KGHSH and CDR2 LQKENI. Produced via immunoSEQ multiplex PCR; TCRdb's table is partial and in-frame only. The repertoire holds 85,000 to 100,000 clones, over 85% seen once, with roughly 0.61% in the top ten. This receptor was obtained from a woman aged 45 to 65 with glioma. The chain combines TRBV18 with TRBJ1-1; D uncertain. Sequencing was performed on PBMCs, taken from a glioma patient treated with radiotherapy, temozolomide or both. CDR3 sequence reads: CASSPPSLRGTEAFF. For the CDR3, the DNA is TGTGCCAGCTCACCACCGAGTCTAAGAGGGACTGAAGCTTTCTTT.